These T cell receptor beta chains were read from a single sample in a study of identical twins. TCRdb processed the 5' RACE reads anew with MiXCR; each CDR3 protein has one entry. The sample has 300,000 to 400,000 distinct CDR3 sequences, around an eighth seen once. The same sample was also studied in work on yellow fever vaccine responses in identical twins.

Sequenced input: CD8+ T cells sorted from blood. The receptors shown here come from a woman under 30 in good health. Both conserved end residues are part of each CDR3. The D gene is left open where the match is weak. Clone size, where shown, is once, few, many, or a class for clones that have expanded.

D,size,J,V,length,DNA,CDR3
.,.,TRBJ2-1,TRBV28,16,TGTGCCAGCAGTCTACCCCAGGGGTTCTCCTACAATGAGCAGTTCTTC,CASSLPQGFSYNEQFF
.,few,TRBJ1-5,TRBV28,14,TGTGCCAGCAGTGAGGACCTTTCGATCATGAACCAGCATTTT,CASSEDLSIMNQHF
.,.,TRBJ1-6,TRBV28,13,TGTGCCAGCATCCGAGGTTTAGGATCACCCCTCCACTTT,CASIRGLGSPLHF
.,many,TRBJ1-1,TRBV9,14,TGTGCCAGCAGTCCAGGGGCATTGAACACTGAAGCTTTCTTT,CASSPGALNTEAFF
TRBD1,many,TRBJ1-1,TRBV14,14,TGTGCCAGCAGCCAACGAACAGGGGACACTGAAGCTTTCTTT,CASSQRTGDTEAFF
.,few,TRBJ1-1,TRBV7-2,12,TGTGCCAGCATCCCCGGCCGCAATGAAGCTTTCTTT,CASIPGRNEAFF
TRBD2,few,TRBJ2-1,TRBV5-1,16,TGCGCCAGCAGGTTGCGACGGAGCGGGGTTCGCGATGAGCAGTTCTTC,CASRLRRSGVRDEQFF
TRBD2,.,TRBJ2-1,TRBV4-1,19,TGCGCCAGCAGCCAAGGGGCGCCCGGGGGCGGGGGGGCGTACAATGAGCAGTTCTTC,CASSQGAPGGGGAYNEQFF
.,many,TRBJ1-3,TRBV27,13,TGTGCCAGCAGTCCGCCGTCTGGAAACACCATATATTTT,CASSPPSGNTIYF
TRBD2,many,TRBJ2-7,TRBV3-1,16,TGTGCCAGCAGCCAAAAGAGACTAGCGGGAATTCGCGAGCAGTACTTC,CASSQKRLAGIREQYF
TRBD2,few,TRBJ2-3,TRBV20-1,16,TGCAGTGCTAGGGTCGGACTAGCGGATTTCACAGATACGCAGTATTTT,CSARVGLADFTDTQYF
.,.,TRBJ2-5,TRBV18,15,TGTGCCAGCTCACCTATCGGGACTCCCGATGAGACCCAGTACTTC,CASSPIGTPDETQYF
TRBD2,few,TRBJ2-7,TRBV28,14,TGTGCCAGCAGTACTAGCGTCAGCCCCTACGAGCAGTACTTC,CASSTSVSPYEQYF
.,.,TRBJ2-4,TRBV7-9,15,TGTGCCAGCAGCGGATACCGGGACAACAAAAACATTCAGTACTTC,CASSGYRDNKNIQYF
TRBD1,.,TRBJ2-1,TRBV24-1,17,TGTGCCACCAGTGATTCTTACCGGATGACAGGGAACAATGAGCAGTTCTTC,CATSDSYRMTGNNEQFF
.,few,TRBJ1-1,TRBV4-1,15,TGCGCCAGCAGCCACCGACAGGCGATGAACACTGAAGCTTTCTTT,CASSHRQAMNTEAFF
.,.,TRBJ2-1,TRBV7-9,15,TGTGCCAGCAGCAGCTCCCCGACAGATTACAATGAGCAGTTCTTC,CASSSSPTDYNEQFF
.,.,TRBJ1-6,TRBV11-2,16,TGTGCCAGCAGCACCAGGACAGTTTCCTATAATTCACCCCTCCACTTT,CASSTRTVSYNSPLHF
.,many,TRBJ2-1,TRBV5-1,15,TGCGCCAGCAGCTTGGGGGCTAGTTCCTACAATGAGCAGTTCTTC,CASSLGASSYNEQFF
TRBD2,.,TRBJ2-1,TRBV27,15,TGTGCCAGCAGCCCGGGACTAGGAGGTAACTATGAGCAGTTCTTC,CASSPGLGGNYEQFF
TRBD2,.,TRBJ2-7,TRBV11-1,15,TGTGCCAGCAGCTCCCCAATAGCGGGAGTCAACGAGCAGTACTTC,CASSSPIAGVNEQYF
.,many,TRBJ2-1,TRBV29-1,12,TGCAGCGTTGAGGGCAGGGGCAATGAGCAGTTCTTC,CSVEGRGNEQFF
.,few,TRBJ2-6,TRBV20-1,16,TGCAGTGCTGCCGAGGCAGAAGATTCTGGGGCCAACGTCCTGACTTTC,CSAAEAEDSGANVLTF
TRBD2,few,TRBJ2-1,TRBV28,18,TGTGCCAGCAGTTTAGAGGACGCGGGGAGGGATCTCTACAATGAGCAGTTCTTC,CASSLEDAGRDLYNEQFF
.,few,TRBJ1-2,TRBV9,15,TGTGCCAGCAGCGTAGCCCCTTCGTGGCCCTATGGCTACACCTTC,CASSVAPSWPYGYTF
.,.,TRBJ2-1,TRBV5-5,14,TGTGCCAGCAGCTTGATAGGCTCTAAAGATGAGCAGTTCTTC,CASSLIGSKDEQFF
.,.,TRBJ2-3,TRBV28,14,TGTGCCAGCGCCCGGAGCGGTGGAACAGATACGCAGTATTTT,CASARSGGTDTQYF
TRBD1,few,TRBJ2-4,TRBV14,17,TGTGCCAGCAGCCCCTTTGGACAGGGTGAAGCCAAAAACATTCAGTACTTC,CASSPFGQGEAKNIQYF
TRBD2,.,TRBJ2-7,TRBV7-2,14,TGTGCCAGCAGCTCGGGACTAGCGGGATACGAGCAGTACTTC,CASSSGLAGYEQYF
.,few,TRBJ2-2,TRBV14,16,TGTGCCAGCAGCCAAGTCAGGGCAGAGAGGACCGGGGAGCTGTTTTTT,CASSQVRAERTGELFF
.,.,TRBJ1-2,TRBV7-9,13,TGTGCCAGCAGCTTAGTAGGTGGGGATGGCTACACCTTC,CASSLVGGDGYTF
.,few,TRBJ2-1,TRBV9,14,TGTGCCAGCAGCGTATTGGACGGGCTGAATGAGCAGTTCTTC,CASSVLDGLNEQFF
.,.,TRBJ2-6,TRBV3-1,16,TGTGCCAGCAGCCAAGATCCTGTTATCAAGGCCAACGTCCTGACTTTC,CASSQDPVIKANVLTF
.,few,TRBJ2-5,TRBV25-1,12,TGTGCCAGCACAGGGAGACAAGAGACCCAGTACTTC,CASTGRQETQYF
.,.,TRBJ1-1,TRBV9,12,TGTGCCAGCAGCGTAGGGACAGAAGAAGCTTTCTTT,CASSVGTEEAFF
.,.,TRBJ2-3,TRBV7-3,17,TGTGCCAGCAGCTTAAGTGCGGGGACGAGTTATGGGAGTACGCAGTATTTT,CASSLSAGTSYGSTQYF
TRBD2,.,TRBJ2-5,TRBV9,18,TGTGCCAGCAGCTCCCTCAATGGGCCAGCGGGAACGAAAGAGACCCAGTACTTC,CASSSLNGPAGTKETQYF
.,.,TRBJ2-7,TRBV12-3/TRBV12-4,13,TGTGCCAGCAGTCCGGGACAAGGTCGAGAGCAGTACTTC,CASSPGQGREQYF
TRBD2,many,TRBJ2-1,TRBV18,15,TGTGCCAGCTCATCCCCGGGACTAGAGTACAATGGGCAGTTCTTC,CASSSPGLEYNGQFF
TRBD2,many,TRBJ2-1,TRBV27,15,TGTGCCAGCAGCTCTAGCGGGAGCTCCTACAATGAGCAGTTCTTC,CASSSSGSSYNEQFF
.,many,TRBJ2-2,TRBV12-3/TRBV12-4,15,TGTGCCAGCAGTTTCAGGCCAGGGAACACCGGGGAGCTGTTTTTT,CASSFRPGNTGELFF
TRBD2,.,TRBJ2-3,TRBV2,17,TGTGCCAGCAGTGAATGGGGCGGGGGTTCCTACACAGATACGCAGTATTTT,CASSEWGGGSYTDTQYF
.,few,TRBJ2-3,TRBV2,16,TGTGCCACTGTCATTGCGACGGGGGATTACACAGATACGCAGTATTTT,CATVIATGDYTDTQYF
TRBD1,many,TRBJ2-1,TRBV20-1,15,TGCAGTGCTAGAGTCAAAGGGACAGGGACAAGTGAGCAGTTCTTC,CSARVKGTGTSEQFF
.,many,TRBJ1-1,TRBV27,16,TGTGCCAGCAGTTTATTCTCCGGGGCTGGGGGCACTGAAGCTTTCTTT,CASSLFSGAGGTEAFF
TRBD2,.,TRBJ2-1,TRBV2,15,TGTGCCAGCAGTGACTGGGAGCGGGGTTGGGATGAGCAGTTCTTC,CASSDWERGWDEQFF
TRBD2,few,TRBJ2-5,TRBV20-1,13,TGCAGTGTACCCGGGGGGGCCATGGAGACCCAGTACTTC,CSVPGGAMETQYF
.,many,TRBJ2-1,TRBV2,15,TGTGCCAGCAGTGAATTTCCAAGCTCCTACAATGAGCAGTTCTTC,CASSEFPSSYNEQFF
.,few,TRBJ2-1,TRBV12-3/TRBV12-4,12,TGTGCCAGCACTCCGCACCGGGGAGAGCAGTTCTTC,CASTPHRGEQFF
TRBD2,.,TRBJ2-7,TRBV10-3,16,TGTGCCATCAGTGATCCCGGGACTAGCGGGAGTTACGAGCAGTACTTC,CAISDPGTSGSYEQYF
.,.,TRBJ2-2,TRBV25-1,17,TGTGCCAGCAGTGCTTTTTTTGGGACGGAGAACACCGGGGAGCTGTTTTTT,CASSAFFGTENTGELFF
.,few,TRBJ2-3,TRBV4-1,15,TGCGCCAGCAGCCAAGTCGCTCAGGCTAGAGATACGCAGTATTTT,CASSQVAQARDTQYF
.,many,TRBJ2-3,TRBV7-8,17,TGTGCCAGCAGCTTAGGGGCCGTGGGCGGCGGCACAGATACGCAGTATTTT,CASSLGAVGGGTDTQYF